Following are 32 T cell receptor beta chains from one sample sequenced in a study of control samples from healthy donors and cancer patients (dated by TCRdb to 2020 to 2022). Library method: the immunoSEQ multiplex PCR assay. Here the immuneACCESS table is served through TCRdb, limited to in-frame sequences with V and J called. Missing clones are a known gap in these copies; in checked studies unresolved V genes cover under half, and the rest lacks a known reason. Here the sample has around 28,000 clones; approximately 91% occur a single time. The top ten clones comprise about an eighth of the sample. Specimen: PBMCs. The receptors were sampled from a man aged 50 to 59 with lung cancer.

This chain uses TRBV6-5 with TRBJ2-7, with 9 bases lining up with TRBD2. The J segment lost 6 bases and the V segment lost 8 bases, leaving 11 bases of the junction unmatched. Germline V gene data show CDR1 as MNHEY and CDR2 as SVGAGI. This CDR3 has 14 residues. In nucleotides, the CDR3 is TGTGCCAGCGGGAGCGGGGGGCCTCCTAGCGAGCAGTACTTC. It specifies CASGSGGPPSEQYF.

This clone was detected once. J is TRBJ1-1 and V is TRBV6-5, with D perhaps matching TRBD1 (5 bases). The CDR3 spans 13 residues. Germline values: CDR1 MNHEY, CDR2 SVGAGI. Trimming cost V 10 bases and J 5 bases, with 17 bases left between them. The CDR3 region is CATWGVARTEAFF. The CDR3 DNA sequence: TGTGCCACCTGGGGGGTCGCCCGGACTGAAGCTTTCTTT.

V is TRBV6-5 and J is TRBJ2-7; 7 nucleotides agree with TRBD2. V dropped 8 bases and J dropped 0; count of bases not matched to a gene: 4. Germline V gene lookup returns CDR1 MNHEY and CDR2 SVGAGI. The CDR3 is made up of 13 amino acids. This chain's CDR3 is CASLTSSSYEQYF. The DNA for the CDR3 is TGTGCCAGCCTGACTAGCAGCTCCTACGAGCAGTACTTC.

The chain joins TRBV11-2 to TRBJ2-3; perhaps D is TRBD1 or TRBD2 (7 bases each). Trimming stripped 2 bases from V and 4 bases from J, with 16 bases between. This CDR3 has 16 residues. Germline V lookup: CDR1 SGHAT, CDR2 FQNNGV. The CDR3 spells CASSLFPRGGSDTQYF. In nucleotides, the CDR3 is TGTGCCAGCAGCTTATTCCCCAGGGGGGGCTCAGATACGCAGTATTTT.

The chain uses TRBV7-3 and TRBJ2-5; TRBD2 is a possible D gene (5 bases). This CDR3 has 13 residues. Germline assignment: CDR1 SGHTA and CDR2 FQGTGA. Trimming left V 5 bases short and J 4 bases short, with 11 bases between. CDR3 in DNA: TGTGCCAGCAGCCCCTTCCGGGGAGAGACCCAGTACTTC. It yields the protein CASSPFRGETQYF.

The chain joins TRBV7-9 to TRBJ1-2, with unresolved D. The V end was cut by 4 bases, the J end by 0 bases, with 9 bases between. From germline, CDR1 is SEHNR and CDR2 FQNEAQ (reference sequence). This CDR3 is 14 amino acids long. The CDR3 region is CASSSRASNYGYTF. The CDR3 DNA sequence: TGTGCCAGCAGCTCACGGGCGTCTAACTATGGCTACACCTTC.

The V gene is TRBV6-6, the J gene TRBJ1-1; D unclear. CDR1 MNHNY and CDR2 SVGAGI come from the germline V gene (reference sequence). Between the trimmed V and J ends, which lost 5 bases and 0 bases, there was a span of 16 bases. The CDR3 runs to 16 residues. The CDR3 region has the DNA TGTGCCAGCAGTACCCACCCGGCAGGTTTGAACACTGAAGCTTTCTTT. Translated, it gives CASSTHPAGLNTEAFF.

The J gene is TRBJ1-1, the V gene TRBV27, with D uncertain. Germline V gene data show CDR1 as MNHEY and CDR2 as SMNVEV (reference sequence). The CDR3 extends over 14 amino acids. V shed 5 bases and J shed 5 bases, with 15 bases lying between them. CDR3 nucleotide sequence: TGTGCCAGCAGTCCCCTCGCTACGGGGACTGAAGCTTTCTTT. Encoded protein: CASSPLATGTEAFF.

This chain joins TRBV9 and TRBJ2-2, with D unresolved. Germline V gene data show CDR1 as SGDLS and CDR2 as YYNGEE. There are 15 residues in the CDR3. V was cut by 4 bases and J by 3 bases, with 13 bases left in between. The CDR3 sequence: CASSLGDGDTGELFF. As DNA, the CDR3 is TGTGCCAGCAGCCTCGGCGATGGGGACACCGGGGAGCTGTTTTTT.

This sequence joins TRBV7-9 and TRBJ2-7, with 7 bases that match TRBD1. The CDR3 loop spans 15 amino acids. Germline V lookup: CDR1 SEHNR, CDR2 FQNEAQ (reference sequence). With 5 bases clipped from V and 5 bases from J, the junction kept 12 bases outside the gene matches. The CDR3 here is CASSTPDREWDEQYF. As DNA, the CDR3 is TGTGCCAGCAGCACGCCTGACAGGGAGTGGGACGAGCAGTACTTC.

Points on this clone: A junction boundary mismatches the germline segment, possibly from a read error. The same CDR3 can be traced to other DNA sequences in this sample. The chain links TRBV9 to TRBJ1-2; the D gene is possibly TRBD1 (5 bases). CDR3 length: 14 amino acids. From germline, CDR1 is SGDLS and CDR2 YYNGEE. CDR3 nucleotides: TGCGCCAGCAGCGTAGACCTAGGGGACTATGGCTACACCTTC. The encoded protein is CASSVDLGDYGYTF.

Here the CDR3 DNA reads TGTGCCAGCAGCCTGAACAGGGATGGAGGAAACACCATATATTTT. Amino acid sequence: CASSLNRDGGNTIYF. The chain links TRBV9 to TRBJ1-3, with D tentatively TRBD1 (6 bases). This CDR3 spans 15 amino acids. Germline-derived CDR1 and CDR2 are SGDLS and YYNGEE. Trimming cost V 4 bases and J 4 bases, with 15 bases left between them.

Comment on this clone: In the same sample, other DNA sequences code for this CDR3. Written as DNA, the CDR3 is TGTGCCAGCAGTCCCGGGCAGGGGGAATATATCACTGAAGCTTTCTTT. Translating it yields CASSPGQGEYITEAFF. V usage is TRBV27 and J usage is TRBJ1-1; 7 nucleotides match TRBD1. J was trimmed by 4 bases and V by 5 bases; bases with no gene match: 13. Germline V CDR1 and CDR2: MNHEY, SMNVEV (reference sequence). The CDR3 length is 16 residues.

The rearrangement joins TRBV19 to TRBJ1-2; TRBD1 agrees at 8 bases. The CDR3 has 15 amino acids. The J segment lost 9 bases and the V segment lost 2 bases, leaving 11 bases of the junction unmatched. From germline, CDR1 is LNHDA and CDR2 SQIVND (reference sequence). CDR3 loop: CASSIRIDRGVSYTF. In DNA form, the CDR3 reads TGTGCCAGTAGTATAAGAATCGACAGGGGTGTAAGCTACACCTTC.

The table lists this clone with a count of one. The genes are TRBV7-3 and TRBJ2-3; D is perhaps TRBD1 (6 bases). There are 13 residues in the CDR3. The germline CDR1 and CDR2 sequences are SGHTA and FQGTGA. The V end was cut by 5 bases, the J end by 2 bases, with 8 bases between. The CDR3 loop is CASSRGHTDTQYF. The CDR3 DNA is TGTGCCAGCAGCCGGGGACACACAGATACGCAGTATTTT.

This clone appeared a single time. This chain joins TRBV30 and TRBJ2-3; tentative D call: TRBD2 (5 bases). This CDR3 is built from 13 residues. Per the germline V gene, CDR1 is GTSNPN and CDR2 is SVGIG (reference sequence). Deletions cut 2 bases from V and 1 base from J, with 7 bases between. CDR3 DNA sequence: TGTGCCTGGAGTCTGAGGGGCACAGATACGCAGTATTTT. It yields the protein CAWSLRGTDTQYF.

The sample holds one count of this clone. V is TRBV15 and J is TRBJ1-2; tentative D call: TRBD1 (5 bases). Germline values: CDR1 LNHNV, CDR2 YYDKDF (reference sequence). The CDR3 contains 13 residues. Between the trimmed V and J ends, which lost 5 bases and 7 bases, there was a span of 14 bases. CDR3 loop: CATSLLVGTGYTF. In DNA, the CDR3 is TGTGCCACCAGCCTTCTCGTCGGGACTGGCTACACCTTC.

This chain uses TRBV5-6 with TRBJ2-7, with D hard to call. Germline lookup yields CDR1 SGHDT and CDR2 YYEEEE. The CDR3 covers 13 residues. Trimming removed 0 bases from V and 9 bases from J, with 13 bases in between. The chain's CDR3 is CASSLGDGWGQYF. The CDR3 DNA reads TGTGCCAGCAGCTTGGGCGATGGATGGGGGCAGTACTTC.

The rearrangement joins TRBV19 to TRBJ1-2; D is possibly TRBD1 (5 bases). CDR1 is LNHDA, CDR2 SQIVND, per germline (reference sequence). The CDR3 contains 14 residues. V lost 7 bases and J 2 bases, leaving 14 bases between the germline ends. The CDR3 sequence is CASTNGGINYGYTF. The CDR3 DNA sequence: TGTGCCAGTACCAACGGGGGAATCAACTATGGCTACACCTTC.

The chain recombines TRBV7-2 with TRBJ1-2; D unresolved. Germline-derived CDR1 and CDR2 are SGHTA and FQGNSA. V lost 6 bases and J lost 0, with 11 bases in between. The CDR3 runs 14 residues. The CDR3 nucleotides read TGTGCCAGCAGAGAGACAATAACTAACTATGGCTACACCTTC. Translating gives CASRETITNYGYTF.

The chain is built from TRBV2 and TRBJ2-5; TRBD1 matches at 8 bases. Trimming cost V 4 bases and J 1 base; bases outside gene matches: 2. This CDR3 has 14 amino acids. The germline V gene has CDR1 SNHLY and CDR2 FYNNEI. The DNA of the CDR3 is TGTGCCAGCAGTGCGGACAGGGCCCAAGAGACCCAGTACTTC. Translation: CASSADRAQETQYF.

This chain connects TRBV7-2 to TRBJ1-4, with 10 bases aligning to TRBD1. The germline V gene has CDR1 SGHTA and CDR2 FQGNSA. There are 19 residues in the CDR3. V was pared by 4 bases and J by 0 bases, with 11 bases of the junction left unmatched. This chain's CDR3 is CASSSPPGQGEATNEKLFF. The CDR3 DNA reads as TGTGCCAGCAGCTCACCCCCCGGACAGGGGGAGGCAACTAATGAAAAACTGTTTTTT.

The rearrangement uses TRBV3-1 (or the pseudogene TRBV3-2) and TRBJ2-1, with 8 bases that match TRBD2. CDR3 length equals 15 residues. After removal of 1 base from V and 7 bases from J, the junction contained 6 bases not matched to a gene. In germline, CDR1 is LGHDT, CDR2 YNNKEL (reference sequence). Written as DNA, the CDR3 is TGTGCCAGCAGCCAAGTTAGCGGGGTGATAAATGAGCAGTTCTTC. Translation gives CASSQVSGVINEQFF.

This rearrangement joins TRBV7-6 to TRBJ2-5; TRBD1 agrees at 9 bases. Germline V gene data show CDR1 as SGHVS and CDR2 as FNYEAQ. J lost 5 bases, V lost 4 bases, and 11 bases had no gene match. This CDR3 region has 16 residues. This CDR3 is CASSWTGTGSLETQYF. The CDR3, as DNA: TGTGCCAGCAGCTGGACCGGGACAGGGTCTTTGGAGACCCAGTACTTC. Together with reference TRBV7-6 and TRBJ2-5, the CDR3 gives the full variable domain: GAGVSQSPRYKVTKRGQDVALRCDPISGHVSLYWYRQALGQGPEFLTYFNYEAQQDKSGLPNDRFSAERPEGSISTLTIQRTEQRDSAMYRCASSWTGTGSLETQYFGPGTRLLVL.

V gene TRBV5-4 combines with J gene TRBJ2-1; 12 bases are a match to TRBD2. The germline gives CDR1 SGHNT, CDR2 YYREEE (reference sequence). V lost 3 bases, J lost 5 bases, and 3 bases stayed unmatched. The CDR3 runs 15 residues. CDR3 in amino acids: CASSSGLAGNNEQFF. For the CDR3, the DNA is TGTGCCAGCAGCTCGGGACTAGCGGGTAACAATGAGCAGTTCTTC.

This chain's CDR3 is CASSLDSMYNEQFF. The CDR3, as DNA: TGTGCCAGCAGCTTAGACTCTATGTACAATGAGCAGTTCTTC. V is TRBV7-4 and J is TRBJ2-1; no reliable D call. The V end was cut by 1 base, the J end by 4 bases, with 8 bases between. The germline V gene encodes CDR1 SGHVT and CDR2 SQSDAQ. The CDR3 contains 14 residues.

The gene calls are TRBV5-4 and TRBJ2-2, with D possibly TRBD1 on 6 matching bases. V lost 5 bases and J 5 bases, leaving 10 bases between the germline ends. The CDR3 sequence is 13 residues long. CDR1 and CDR2 from the germline V gene are SGHNT and YYREEE (reference sequence). CDR3: CASRVDRTGELFF. CDR3 nucleotide sequence: TGTGCCAGCAGGGTCGACAGGACCGGGGAGCTGTTTTTT.

CDR3: CASSLAEELETQYF. The CDR3 DNA sequence: TGCGCCAGCAGCTTGGCTGAAGAGTTAGAGACCCAGTACTTC. The chain couples TRBV5-1 to TRBJ2-5; no firm D call. This CDR3 is built from 14 residues. Trimming left V 0 bases short and J 4 bases short, with 10 bases between. Per germline, CDR1 SGHRS and CDR2 YFSETQ.

This clone was seen once. CDR3 nucleotides: TGCGCCAGCAGCCCCGGCGGGGGTGATGGAAACACCATATATTTT. This sequence encodes CASSPGGGDGNTIYF. The chain is built from TRBV5-1 and TRBJ1-3; D may be TRBD1 (5 bases). The CDR3 has 15 residues. Germline-derived CDR1 and CDR2 are SGHRS and YFSETQ. V dropped 4 bases and J dropped 3 bases, with 14 bases sitting between them.

The gene calls are TRBV27 and TRBJ2-7; D may match TRBD1 or TRBD2 (6 bases each). The germline V gene encodes CDR1 MNHEY and CDR2 SMNVEV (reference sequence). V shed 8 bases and J shed 5 bases, with 22 bases lying between them. The CDR3 covers 15 residues. The CDR3: CASFPRGRGQDEQYF. DNA for the CDR3: TGTGCCAGCTTCCCCCGAGGCCGGGGGCAAGACGAGCAGTACTTC.

The CDR3 DNA follows: TGTGCCAGCAGTGAATACCAGGGGTGGGCGACAGATACGCAGTATTTT. Translated: CASSEYQGWATDTQYF. This rearrangement joins TRBV25-1 to TRBJ2-3, with D maybe TRBD1 (6 bases). CDR3 size: 16 residues. V was trimmed by 0 bases and J by 3 bases, leaving 13 bases between them. The germline V gene has CDR1 MGHDK and CDR2 SYGVNS.

This chain joins TRBV18 and TRBJ1-2; no definite D call. Per germline, CDR1 KGHSH and CDR2 LQKENI. The ends were cut back, 3 bases at V and 0 bases at J, with 11 bases in the middle. CDR3 size: 15 residues. The CDR3 nucleotides read TGTGCCAGCTCACCTCGTATCATAACTAACTATGGCTACACCTTC. It translates to CASSPRIITNYGYTF.